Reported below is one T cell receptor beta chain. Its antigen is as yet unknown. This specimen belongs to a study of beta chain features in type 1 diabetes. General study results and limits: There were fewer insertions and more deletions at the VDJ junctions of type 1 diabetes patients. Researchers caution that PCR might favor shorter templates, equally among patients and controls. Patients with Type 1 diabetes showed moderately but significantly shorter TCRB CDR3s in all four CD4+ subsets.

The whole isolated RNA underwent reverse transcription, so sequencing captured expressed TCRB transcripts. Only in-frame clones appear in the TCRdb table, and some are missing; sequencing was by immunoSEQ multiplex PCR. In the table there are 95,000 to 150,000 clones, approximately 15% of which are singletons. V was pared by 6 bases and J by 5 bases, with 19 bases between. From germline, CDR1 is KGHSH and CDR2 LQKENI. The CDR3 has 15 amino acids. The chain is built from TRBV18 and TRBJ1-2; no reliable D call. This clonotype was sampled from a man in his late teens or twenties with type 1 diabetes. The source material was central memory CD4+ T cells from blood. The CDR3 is CASSLSRREGYGYTF. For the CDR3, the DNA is TGTGCCAGCTCGCTATCGAGGAGGGAAGGTTATGGCTACACCTTC.